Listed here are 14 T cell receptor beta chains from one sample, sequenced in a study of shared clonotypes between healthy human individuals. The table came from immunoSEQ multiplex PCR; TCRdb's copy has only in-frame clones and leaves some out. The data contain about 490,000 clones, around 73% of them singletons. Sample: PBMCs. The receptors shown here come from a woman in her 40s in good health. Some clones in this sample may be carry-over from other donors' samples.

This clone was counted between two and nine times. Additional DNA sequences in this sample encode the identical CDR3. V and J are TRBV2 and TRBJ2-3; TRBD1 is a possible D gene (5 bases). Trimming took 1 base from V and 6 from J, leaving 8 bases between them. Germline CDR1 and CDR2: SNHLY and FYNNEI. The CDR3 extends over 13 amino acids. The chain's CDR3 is CASSEGSGDTQYF. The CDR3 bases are TGTGCCAGCAGTGAAGGGTCAGGGGATACGCAGTATTTT.

The CDR3 region is CASTYRDGGYEQYF. The CDR3 DNA reads TGTGCCAGCACCTACAGGGACGGGGGCTACGAGCAGTACTTC. This rearrangement joins TRBV7-2 to TRBJ2-7, with D perhaps matching TRBD1 or TRBD2 (6 bases each). Germline V CDR1 and CDR2: SGHTA, FQGNSA. There are 14 residues in the CDR3. Trimming removed 7 bases from V and 3 bases from J, with 16 bases in between. The full variable domain, its missing parts supplied by reference TRBV7-2 and TRBJ2-7, is GAGVSQSPSNKVTEKGKDVELRCDPISGHTALYWYRQSLGQGLEFLIYFQGNSAPDKSGLPSDRFSAERTGGSVSTLTIQRTQQEDSAVYLCASTYRDGGYEQYFGPGTRLTVT.

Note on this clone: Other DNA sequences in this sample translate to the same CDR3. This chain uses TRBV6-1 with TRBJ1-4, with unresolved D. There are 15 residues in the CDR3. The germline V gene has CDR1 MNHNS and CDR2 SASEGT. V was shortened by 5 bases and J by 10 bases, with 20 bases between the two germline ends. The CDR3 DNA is TGTGCCAGCAGTATAGAAAACGTGGGCCAGGCAAAACTGTTTTTT. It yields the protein CASSIENVGQAKLFF.

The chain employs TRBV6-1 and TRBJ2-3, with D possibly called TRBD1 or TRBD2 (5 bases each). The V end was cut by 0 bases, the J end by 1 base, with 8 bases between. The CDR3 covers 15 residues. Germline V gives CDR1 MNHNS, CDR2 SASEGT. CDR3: CASSEARGGTDTQYF. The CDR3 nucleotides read TGTGCCAGCAGTGAAGCAAGGGGAGGCACAGATACGCAGTATTTT.

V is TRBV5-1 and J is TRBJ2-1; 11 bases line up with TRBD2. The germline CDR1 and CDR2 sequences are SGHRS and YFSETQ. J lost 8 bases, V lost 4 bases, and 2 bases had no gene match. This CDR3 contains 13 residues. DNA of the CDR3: TGCGCCAGCAGCGAGGGACTAGCGGATGAGCAGTTCTTC. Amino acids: CASSEGLADEQFF.

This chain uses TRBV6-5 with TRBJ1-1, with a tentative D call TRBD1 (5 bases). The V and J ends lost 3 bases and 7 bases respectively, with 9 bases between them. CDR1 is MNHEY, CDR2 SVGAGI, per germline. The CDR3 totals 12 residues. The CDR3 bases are TGTGCCAGCAGTTATAGGGGCCTTGAAGCTTTCTTT. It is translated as CASSYRGLEAFF.

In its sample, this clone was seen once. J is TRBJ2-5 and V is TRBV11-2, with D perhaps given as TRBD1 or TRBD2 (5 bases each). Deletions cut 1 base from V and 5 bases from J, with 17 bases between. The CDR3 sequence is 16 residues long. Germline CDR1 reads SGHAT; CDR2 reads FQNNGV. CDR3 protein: CASSLAVSGGSETQYF. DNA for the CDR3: TGTGCCAGCAGCTTAGCCGTTTCTGGGGGTTCGGAGACCCAGTACTTC.

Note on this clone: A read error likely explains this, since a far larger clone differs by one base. The chain's CDR3 is CAWRGAAAEALF. CDR3 sequence (DNA): TGTGCCTGGAGGGGGGCGGCAGCTGAAGCTTTATTT. The V gene is TRBV30, the J gene TRBJ1-1; a possible D gene is TRBD1 (6 bases). From germline, CDR1 is GTSNPN and CDR2 SVGIG (reference sequence). The CDR3 loop spans 12 amino acids.

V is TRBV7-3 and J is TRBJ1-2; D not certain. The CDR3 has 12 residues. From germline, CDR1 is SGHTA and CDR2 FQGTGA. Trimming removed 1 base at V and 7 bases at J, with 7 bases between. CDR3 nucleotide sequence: TGTGCCAGCAGCTTAAGGGAGGGTGGCTACACCTTC. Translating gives CASSLREGGYTF.

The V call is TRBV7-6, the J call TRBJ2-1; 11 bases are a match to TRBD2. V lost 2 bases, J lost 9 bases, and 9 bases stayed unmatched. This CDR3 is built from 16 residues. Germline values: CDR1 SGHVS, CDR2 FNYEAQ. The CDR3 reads CASSLTLAGGRGEQFF. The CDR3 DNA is TGTGCCAGCAGCTTAACCCTAGCGGGAGGCCGGGGTGAGCAGTTCTTC.

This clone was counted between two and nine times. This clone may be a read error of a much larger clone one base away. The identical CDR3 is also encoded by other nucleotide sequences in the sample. CDR3: CASSPSGSSYNEQFF. In nucleotides, the CDR3 is TGTGCCAGCAGCCCCAGCGGGAGCTCCTACAATGAGCAGTTCTTC. The rearrangement links TRBV7-3 to TRBJ2-1, with TRBD2 matching over 8 bases. From germline, CDR1 is SGHTA and CDR2 FQGTGA. The V segment lost 5 bases and the J segment 0 bases; nucleotides outside the gene matches: 3. This CDR3 region has 15 residues. Full variable domain (outside the CDR3, taken from reference TRBV7-3 and TRBJ2-1): GAGVSQTPSNKVTEKGKYVELRCDPISGHTALYWYRQSLGQGPEFLIYFQGTGAADDSGLPNDRFFAVRPEGSVSTLKIQRTERGDSAVYLCASSPSGSSYNEQFFGPGTRLTVL.

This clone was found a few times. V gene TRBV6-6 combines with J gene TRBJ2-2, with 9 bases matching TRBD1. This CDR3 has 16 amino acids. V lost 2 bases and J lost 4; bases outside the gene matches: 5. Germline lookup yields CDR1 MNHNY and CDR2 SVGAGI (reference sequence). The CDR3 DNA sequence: TGTGCCAGCAGTTACGGGACAGGGAAGGGCACCGGGGAGCTGTTTTTT. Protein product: CASSYGTGKGTGELFF.

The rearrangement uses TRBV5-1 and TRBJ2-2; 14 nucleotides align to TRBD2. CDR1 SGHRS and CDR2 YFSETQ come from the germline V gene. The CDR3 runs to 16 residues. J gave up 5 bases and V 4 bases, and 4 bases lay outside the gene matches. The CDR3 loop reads CASSPGLAGATGELFF. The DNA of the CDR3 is TGCGCCAGCAGCCCGGGACTAGCGGGAGCAACCGGGGAGCTGTTTTTT.

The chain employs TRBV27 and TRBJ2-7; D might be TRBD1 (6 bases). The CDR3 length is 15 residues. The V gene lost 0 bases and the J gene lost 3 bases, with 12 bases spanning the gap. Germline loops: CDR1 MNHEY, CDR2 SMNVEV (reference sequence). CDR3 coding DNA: TGTGCCAGCAGTTTATCCCCCTCGACAGGCTACGAGCAGTACTTC. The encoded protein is CASSLSPSTGYEQYF.